This T cell receptor beta chain was identified during a study of T cell repertoires in cytomegalovirus infection. Study-level background: Well-studied HLA-B-restricted epitopes and recently identified HLA-C-restricted epitopes of CMV were both used in the study. Public TCR beta signatures indicated both CMV infection and matching HLA type.

The study, taken as a whole, reports: HLA-C-restricted CMV-specific TCR beta clonotypes were dominant in the ex vivo response.

With regard to this clonotype: Antigen: not known.

TCRdb reprocessed the reads with MiXCR, giving one entry per CDR3 protein. This table has about 570,000 distinct CDR3 sequences, just under 40% appearing once. This CDR3 region has 14 residues. CDR1 SGHAT and CDR2 FQNNGV come from the germline V gene. Trimming removed 8 bases at V and 6 bases at J, with 16 bases between. The rearrangement joins TRBV11-2 to TRBJ2-2, with D perhaps matching TRBD2 (6 bases). The sequencing used cultured PBMCs, collected from culture after CMV antigen stimulation. The receptor's source is a human donor in good health (CMV status not recorded). Some clones in this sample may be carry-over from other donors' samples. The CDR3 reads CASSQGWEAGELFF. In nucleotides, the CDR3 is TGTGCCAGCTCCCAAGGTTGGGAGGCCGGGGAGCTGTTTTTT.